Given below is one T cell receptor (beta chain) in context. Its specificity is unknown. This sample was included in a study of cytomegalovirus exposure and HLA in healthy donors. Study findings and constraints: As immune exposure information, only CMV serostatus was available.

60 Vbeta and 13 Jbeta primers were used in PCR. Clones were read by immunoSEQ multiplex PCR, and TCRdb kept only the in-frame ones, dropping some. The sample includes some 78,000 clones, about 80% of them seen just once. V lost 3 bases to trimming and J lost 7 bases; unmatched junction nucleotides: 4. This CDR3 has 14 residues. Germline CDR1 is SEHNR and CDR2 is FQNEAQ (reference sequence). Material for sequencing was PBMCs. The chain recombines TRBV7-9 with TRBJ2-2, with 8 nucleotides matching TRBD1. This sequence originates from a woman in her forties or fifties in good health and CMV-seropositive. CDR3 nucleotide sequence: TGTGCCAGCAGCTTGACGACAGGGGACGGGGAGCTGTTTTTT. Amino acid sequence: CASSLTTGDGELFF.